This entry is about one T cell receptor (beta chain). What it binds is unknown. This entry belongs to a study of cytomegalovirus exposure and HLA in healthy donors. Study-wide results and limits: In an earlier analysis, most TCR beta V segments were productive about 87% or about 30% of the time. A later analysis found most CMV-associated TCR beta chains apparently HLA-restricted.

Between the trimmed V and J ends, which lost 5 bases and 0 bases, there was a span of 16 bases. CDR3 length: 16 amino acids. Germline V CDR1 and CDR2: SNHLY, FYNNEI. PCR was performed using 60 Vbeta and 13 Jbeta primers. The protocol was immunoSEQ multiplex PCR, while the TCRdb copy is restricted to in-frame clones and leaves out a portion. The sample lists about 93,000 clones; roughly 79% were seen once. The sequencing input was PBMCs. The TCR comes from a man aged 30 to 45 in good health and CMV-seronegative. The chain carries TRBV2 and TRBJ1-2; TRBD1 might be the D (6 bases). The CDR3 DNA follows: TGTGCCAGCAGTATACCTGACAGGAAAGCTAACTATGGCTACACCTTC. Translated: CASSIPDRKANYGYTF.